What follows are 19 T cell receptor beta chains derived from one specimen sequenced in a study of cytomegalovirus exposure and HLA in healthy donors (dated by TCRdb to about 2017). Library preparation employed the immunoSEQ multiplex PCR assay. For the multiplex PCR, a mixture combining 60 forward primers for TCR Vbeta segments and 13 reverse primers for TCR Jbeta segments was used. TCRdb mirrors the immuneACCESS table, restricted to in-frame sequences. Some clones are absent from its copies; in checked studies, under half trace to an unresolved V gene, and the reason for the others is unknown. The sample data list under 200,000 clones, and over 60% of these were observed just once. 2.8% of the sample rests with the top ten. The specimen sequenced was PBMCs. The receptors here all came from a woman in her twenties or thirties in good health and CMV-seronegative.

This clone was seen a few times. At one of its ends the junction is not consistent with the germline gene, which may arise from a read error. This chain connects TRBV7-9 to TRBJ2-7; 8 nucleotides align to TRBD1. This CDR3 has 12 amino acids. Germline V gene data show CDR1 as SEHNR and CDR2 as FQNEAQ (reference sequence). CDR3 DNA sequence: TGTTCCAGCAGCCCAGGACAGGGACAGCAGTACTTC. Protein product: CSSSPGQGQQYF.

The chain recombines TRBV4-2 with TRBJ1-3, with 7 nucleotides matching TRBD1. V shed 6 bases and J 3 bases; nucleotides not matched to a gene: 8. The length of the CDR3 is 15 residues. Germline-derived CDR1 and CDR2 are LGHNA and YNFKEQ. The CDR3 sequence is CASRTDRVVGNTIYF. The CDR3 DNA reads TGTGCCAGCAGAACCGACAGGGTGGTTGGAAACACCATATATTTT.

This clone is a singleton in its sample. The chain links TRBV29-1 to TRBJ2-3; 12 bases are shared with TRBD1. The CDR3 is made up of 16 amino acids. V was clipped by 0 bases and J by 3 bases; unmatched bases: 4. Germline lookup yields CDR1 SQVTM and CDR2 ANQGSEA. DNA for the CDR3: TGCAGCGTTGAAGAGGGGACAGGGGGCCGGACAGATACGCAGTATTTT. This codes for CSVEEGTGGRTDTQYF.

V is TRBV10-3 and J is TRBJ1-1, with D unclear. Germline V gene sequence: CDR1 ENHRY, CDR2 SYGVKD. V was shortened by 7 bases and J by 6 bases, with 15 bases between the two germline ends. The CDR3 has 13 amino acids. Here the CDR3 DNA reads TGTGCCATCAAAGGACTGCAGGACGCTGAAGCTTTCTTT. Protein: CAIKGLQDAEAFF.

Concerning this clone itself: This likely comes from a read error, as the CDR3 has no conserved phenylalanine or tryptophan at its end. It is unclear where the CDR3 begins or ends on the DNA, so no DNA is shown, and the CDR3 is as TCRdb lists it. CDR3 amino acids: CASSLPGLAGTVI. V is TRBV7-8 and J is TRBJ2-7; no DNA check was done on the table's D call, TRBD2. 13 amino acids form the CDR3, both terminal residues included. Germline-derived CDR1 and CDR2 are SGHVS and FQNEAQ.

The chain joins TRBV5-1 to TRBJ1-1; no definite D call. The V and J ends lost 6 bases and 2 bases respectively, with 14 bases between them. The germline V gene has CDR1 SGHRS and CDR2 YFSETQ. CDR3 length: 14 amino acids. The CDR3 nucleotides read TGCGCCAGCAACCTGGGCGGAGGAAACACTGAAGCTTTCTTT. Its translation is CASNLGGGNTEAFF.

To note about this clone: Additional DNA sequences in this sample encode the identical CDR3. The chain recombines TRBV19 with TRBJ1-5, with D possibly TRBD1 on 5 matching bases. Trimming pared 6 bases from V and 2 bases from J, leaving 11 bases between. The CDR3 has 14 amino acids. Germline CDR1 is LNHDA and CDR2 is SQIVND (reference sequence). DNA for the CDR3: TGTGCCAGTAGCCCTGGGGGGGGCAATCAGCCCCAGCATTTT. Protein product: CASSPGGGNQPQHF.

This clone was seen just once. The chain couples TRBV29-1 to TRBJ2-7, with TRBD2 matching 12 bases. The CDR3 sequence is 15 residues long. Trimming cost V 1 base and J 7 bases; bases outside gene matches: 8. Germline CDR1 reads SQVTM; CDR2 reads ANQGSEA. CDR3 residues: CSVEGASGRESEQYF. The CDR3 DNA follows: TGCAGCGTTGAAGGAGCTAGCGGGAGGGAGAGTGAGCAGTACTTC.

A word on this clone: One junction end disagrees with the germline gene, perhaps due to a read error. This sequence joins TRBV25-1 and TRBJ2-1; 8 positions agree with TRBD1. The germline V gene encodes CDR1 MGHDK and CDR2 SYGVNS. The CDR3 is 15 amino acids. The CDR3 sequence is CASSGRDRSFNEQFF. CDR3 sequence (DNA): TGTGCCAGCAGTGGCCGGGACAGGTCCTTCAATGAGCAGTTCTTC.

The chain combines TRBV6-6 with TRBJ2-1, with TRBD1 identical over 9 bases. With 3 bases clipped from V and 5 bases from J, the junction kept 2 bases outside the gene matches. CDR3 length equals 14 residues. Looked up from germline, CDR1 is MNHNY and CDR2 is SVGAGI (reference sequence). CDR3 loop: CASSYGDRDNEQFF. DNA for the CDR3: TGTGCCAGCAGTTATGGGGACAGGGACAATGAGCAGTTCTTC.

This rearrangement joins TRBV7-6 to TRBJ1-2; TRBD1 aligns across 8 bases. The CDR3 sequence is 16 residues long. The J segment lost 1 base and the V segment lost 4 bases, leaving 8 bases of the junction unmatched. CDR1 SGHVS and CDR2 FNYEAQ come from the germline V gene. CDR3 region: CASSSKDRAHNYGYTF. The CDR3 DNA sequence: TGTGCCAGCAGCTCTAAGGACAGGGCCCATAACTATGGCTACACCTTC.

This rearrangement joins TRBV19 to TRBJ1-2; possibly TRBD1 for D (5 bases). V lost 3 bases, J lost 8 bases, and 19 bases lay in between. CDR3 size: 15 residues. CDR1 and CDR2 from the germline V gene are LNHDA and SQIVND (reference sequence). This CDR3 reads CASSILGDGLRGYTF. The CDR3 DNA reads TGTGCCAGTAGTATTTTAGGGGACGGACTAAGAGGCTACACCTTC.

The V call is TRBV27, the J call TRBJ1-2; 8 positions agree with TRBD1. Losses at the gene ends were 5 bases for V and 4 bases for J; bases not matched to a gene: 6. Germline V gives CDR1 MNHEY, CDR2 SMNVEV (reference sequence). The CDR3 runs 14 residues. In DNA, the CDR3 is TGTGCCAGCAGTCCCGGACAGGGAGTCTATGGCTACACCTTC. This gives the protein CASSPGQGVYGYTF.

This chain links TRBV9 with TRBJ2-5; D is possibly TRBD2 (7 bases). The V gene lost 0 bases and the J gene lost 4 bases, with 13 bases spanning the gap. Looked up from germline, CDR1 is SGDLS and CDR2 is YYNGEE. The CDR3 runs 15 residues. CDR3 residues: CASSVGGGLVETQYF. Written as DNA, the CDR3 is TGTGCCAGCAGCGTAGGGGGGGGGCTAGTAGAGACCCAGTACTTC.

This clone was counted between two and nine times. The chain links TRBV4-3 to TRBJ1-4, with D unclear. This CDR3 is built from 15 residues. The germline V gene encodes CDR1 LGHNA and CDR2 YSLEER. With 0 bases removed from V and 0 bases from J, the gap between germline ends came to 5 bases. The CDR3 protein is CASSQDQTTNEKLFF. The CDR3 nucleotides read TGCGCCAGCAGCCAAGACCAGACAACTAATGAAAAACTGTTTTTT.

This chain links TRBV5-1 with TRBJ2-7; 15 bases are shared with TRBD2. The CDR3 is 17 amino acids. Germline loops: CDR1 SGHRS, CDR2 YFSETQ. With V trimmed by 4 bases and J by 5 bases, 10 bases remained unmatched. CDR3 sequence (DNA): TGCGCCAGCAGCCAAGGACTAGCGGGAGGGGACATCCACGAGCAGTACTTC. Its protein is CASSQGLAGGDIHEQYF.

The chain joins TRBV5-6 to TRBJ2-7, with 8 bases aligning to TRBD1. The CDR3 spans 12 residues. V lost 4 bases to trimming and J lost 5 bases; unmatched junction nucleotides: 2. Germline CDR1 and CDR2: SGHDT and YYEEEE. CDR3 protein: CASSLDRDEQYF. The CDR3 DNA reads as TGTGCCAGCAGCCTGGACAGGGACGAGCAGTACTTC.

In this sample, this clone turned up a few times. This sequence joins TRBV19 and TRBJ2-3; TRBD2 is a possible D gene (6 bases). The CDR3 is made up of 15 amino acids. CDR1 is LNHDA and CDR2 is SQIVND in the germline V gene (reference sequence). With 5 bases removed from V and 2 bases from J, the gap between germline ends came to 14 bases. DNA of the CDR3: TGTGCCAGTAGTTTGGGAGGTCGGGTCACAGATACGCAGTATTTT. Translated: CASSLGGRVTDTQYF.

This clone was counted only a few times. The DNA is left out, because the CDR3 cannot be placed on it with certainty; the CDR3 is given as TCRdb lists it. V gene TRBV7-9 combines with J gene TRBJ2-5; the table's D call TRBD2 went unverified against the DNA. Per germline, CDR1 SEHNR and CDR2 FQNEAQ (reference sequence). 16 amino acids form the CDR3, both terminal residues included. CDR3 in amino acids: CASSRFGRGAGETQNF.